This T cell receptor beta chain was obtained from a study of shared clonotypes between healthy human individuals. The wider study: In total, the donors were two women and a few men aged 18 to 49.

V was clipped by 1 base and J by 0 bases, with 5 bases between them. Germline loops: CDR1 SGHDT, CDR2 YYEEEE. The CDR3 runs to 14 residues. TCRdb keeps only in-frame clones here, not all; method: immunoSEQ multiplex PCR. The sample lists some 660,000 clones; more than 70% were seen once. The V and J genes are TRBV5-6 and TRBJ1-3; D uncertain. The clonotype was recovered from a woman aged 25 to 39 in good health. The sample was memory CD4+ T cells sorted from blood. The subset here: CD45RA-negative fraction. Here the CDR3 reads CASSLSHSGNTIYF. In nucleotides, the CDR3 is TGTGCCAGCAGCTTGAGTCACTCTGGAAACACCATATATTTT.